These T cell receptor beta chains were read from a single sample in a study of blood T cell repertoires in COVID-19. The assay was immunoSEQ multiplex PCR, and TCRdb's table has in-frame clones only and misses some. In the table there are about 350,000 clones, around 86% of which are singletons. The sample was peripheral blood. Receptor source: a woman between 50 and 59 years old with COVID-19, enrolled during active disease. Each CDR3 is given with its conserved first and last residue. D genes are given only for firm matches. The listing skips clone size in some rows; elsewhere it reads once, few, many or a size class.

D gene: NA
J gene: TRBJ2-1
V gene: TRBV7-7
clone size: NA
CDR3 protein: CASSLREGNGYEQFF
CDR3 DNA: TGTGCCAGCAGCTTACGGGAAGGGAATGGTTATGAGCAGTTCTTC

D gene: TRBD1
J gene: TRBJ2-1
V gene: TRBV24-1
clone size: NA
CDR3 protein: CATSDSWTGRTGGAPNEQFF
CDR3 DNA: TGTGCCACCAGTGATTCGTGGACAGGTCGGACAGGGGGCGCCCCCAATGAGCAGTTCTTC

D gene: TRBD2
J gene: TRBJ2-7
V gene: TRBV3-1/TRBV3-2
clone size: NA
CDR3 protein: CASSQGEGLAGTEQYF
CDR3 DNA: TGTGCCAGCAGCCAAGGGGAGGGACTAGCGGGAACCGAGCAGTACTTC

D gene: NA
J gene: TRBJ2-1
V gene: TRBV4-2
clone size: NA
CDR3 protein: CASSQDWGGPAQGNEQFF
CDR3 DNA: TGTGCCAGCAGCCAAGACTGGGGGGGCCCGGCTCAGGGCAATGAGCAGTTCTTC

D gene: NA
J gene: TRBJ1-1
V gene: TRBV29-1
clone size: NA
CDR3 protein: CSVQNLRGGPNTEAFF
CDR3 DNA: TGCAGCGTCCAAAACCTCAGGGGTGGCCCTAACACTGAAGCTTTCTTT

D gene: NA
J gene: TRBJ2-2
V gene: TRBV5-6
clone size: NA
CDR3 protein: CASSQTNDRSGELFF
CDR3 DNA: TGTGCCAGCAGCCAAACTAACGACAGGTCCGGGGAGCTGTTTTTT

D gene: TRBD1
J gene: TRBJ2-2
V gene: TRBV7-9
clone size: NA
CDR3 protein: CASSSDRTGYNSNTGELFF
CDR3 DNA: TGTGCCAGCAGCTCGGACCGGACAGGGTACAATTCGAACACCGGGGAGCTGTTTTTT

D gene: TRBD1
J gene: TRBJ2-2
V gene: TRBV5-1
clone size: NA
CDR3 protein: CASSLVIGQGSGELFF
CDR3 DNA: TGCGCCAGCAGCTTGGTAATAGGACAGGGTTCCGGGGAGCTGTTTTTT

D gene: NA
J gene: TRBJ1-1
V gene: TRBV11-2
clone size: NA
CDR3 protein: CASSGSGVTEAFF
CDR3 DNA: TGTGCCAGCAGCGGATCGGGGGTCACTGAAGCTTTCTTT

D gene: TRBD1
J gene: TRBJ1-5
V gene: TRBV6-5
clone size: NA
CDR3 protein: CASKMDRASNQPQHF
CDR3 DNA: TGTGCCAGCAAAATGGACAGGGCTAGCAATCAGCCCCAGCATTTT

D gene: TRBD1
J gene: TRBJ2-7
V gene: TRBV3-1/TRBV3-2
clone size: NA
CDR3 protein: CASSKGQGDYEQYF
CDR3 DNA: TGTGCCAGCAGCAAGGGACAGGGGGACTACGAGCAGTACTTC

D gene: TRBD1
J gene: TRBJ2-4
V gene: TRBV9
clone size: NA
CDR3 protein: CASSIGQGLNIQYF
CDR3 DNA: TGTGCCAGCAGCATTGGACAGGGGCTAAACATTCAGTACTTC

D gene: NA
J gene: TRBJ2-7
V gene: TRBV5-6
clone size: NA
CDR3 protein: CASTPNEQYF
CDR3 DNA: TGTGCCAGCACCCCTAACGAGCAGTACTTC

D gene: NA
J gene: TRBJ1-1
V gene: TRBV6-5
clone size: NA
CDR3 protein: CASSIRDFANTEAFF
CDR3 DNA: TGTGCCAGCAGTATACGGGACTTCGCAAACACTGAAGCTTTCTTT

D gene: NA
J gene: TRBJ2-1
V gene: TRBV5-6
clone size: few
CDR3 protein: CASTLDNYNEQFF
CDR3 DNA: TGTGCCAGCACCTTGGACAACTACAATGAGCAGTTCTTC

D gene: NA
J gene: TRBJ2-4
V gene: TRBV30
clone size: NA
CDR3 protein: CAWSARDLAKNIQYF
CDR3 DNA: TGTGCCTGGAGCGCGCGGGATCTAGCCAAAAACATTCAGTACTTC

D gene: NA
J gene: TRBJ2-5
V gene: TRBV29-1
clone size: NA
CDR3 protein: CSAEGVGTGPSQETQYF
CDR3 DNA: TGCAGCGCCGAAGGTGTTGGTACAGGGCCTTCTCAAGAGACCCAGTACTTC